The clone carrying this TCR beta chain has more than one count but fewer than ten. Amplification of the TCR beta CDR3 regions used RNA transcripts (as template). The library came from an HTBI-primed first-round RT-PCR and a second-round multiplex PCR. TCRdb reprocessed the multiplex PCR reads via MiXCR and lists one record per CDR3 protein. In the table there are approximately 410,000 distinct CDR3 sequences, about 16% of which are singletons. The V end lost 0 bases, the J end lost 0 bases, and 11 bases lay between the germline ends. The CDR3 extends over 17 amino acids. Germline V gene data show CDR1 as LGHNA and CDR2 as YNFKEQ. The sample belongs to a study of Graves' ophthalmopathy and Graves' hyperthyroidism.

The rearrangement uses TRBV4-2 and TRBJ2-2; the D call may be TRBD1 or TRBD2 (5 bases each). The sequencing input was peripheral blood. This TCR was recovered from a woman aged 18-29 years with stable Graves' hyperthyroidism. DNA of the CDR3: TGTGCCAGCAGCCAAGACAAGGGACGAACGAACACCGGGGAGCTGTTTTTT. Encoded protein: CASSQDKGRTNTGELFF.